One sample yielded the 27 T cell receptor beta chains listed below, sequenced in a study of blood T cell repertoires in COVID-19. Produced via immunoSEQ multiplex PCR; TCRdb's table is partial and in-frame only. The table has 45,000 to 60,000 clones, just over 85% seen once. Source material: peripheral blood. Receptors were obtained from a man between 65 and 85 years old with active COVID-19.

The chain couples TRBV5-8 to TRBJ1-2, with 8 nucleotides matching TRBD1. V shed 8 bases and J 6 bases; nucleotides not matched to a gene: 18. Germline V gene sequence: CDR1 SGHTS, CDR2 YDEGEE. The CDR3 extends over 16 amino acids. The CDR3 DNA sequence: TGTGCCAGTACTAGGACAGGGAGTTATGTTTCGAATGGCTACACCTTC. Amino acid sequence: CASTRTGSYVSNGYTF.

The table lists this clone with a few counts. This chain joins TRBV28 and TRBJ1-5; 9 positions match TRBD1. J was trimmed by 5 bases and V by 6 bases; bases with no gene match: 8. Germline lookup yields CDR1 MDHEN and CDR2 SYDVKM. CDR3 length: 15 amino acids. DNA of the CDR3: TGTGCCAGCAGCTCCACCGGGACAGGGTATCAGCCCCAGCATTTT. Translation: CASSSTGTGYQPQHF.

This chain connects TRBV4-2 to TRBJ1-2; the D is unclear. CDR1 is LGHNA and CDR2 is YNFKEQ in the germline V gene. The CDR3 covers 15 residues. V gave up 1 base and J gave up 6 bases, with 15 bases separating them. CDR3 in amino acids: CASSQVDDGDNGYTF. The CDR3 region has the DNA TGTGCCAGCAGCCAAGTCGACGACGGGGATAATGGCTACACCTTC.

The V and J genes are TRBV4-3 and TRBJ1-2, with no clear D. Trimming stripped 0 bases from V and 6 bases from J, with 14 bases between. The length of the CDR3 is 15 residues. Germline CDR1 reads LGHNA; CDR2 reads YSLEER. The CDR3 nucleotides read TGCGCCAGCAGCCAAGATTCGGCAGGCCTTAATGGCTACACCTTC. Residues: CASSQDSAGLNGYTF.

This chain uses TRBV25-1 with TRBJ2-7; no firm D call. The V end lost 2 bases, the J end lost 2 bases, and 4 bases lay between the germline ends. Germline V gives CDR1 MGHDK, CDR2 SYGVNS. This CDR3 region has 12 residues. The CDR3 protein is CASSETTYEQYF. For the CDR3, the DNA is TGTGCCAGCAGTGAAACTACCTACGAGCAGTACTTC.

The chain couples TRBV29-1 to TRBJ1-2, with 8 bases identical to TRBD1. From germline, CDR1 is SQVTM and CDR2 ANQGSEA. The CDR3 totals 13 residues. V was clipped by 4 bases and J by 8 bases; unmatched bases: 9. CDR3 region: CSVVLQGARGYTF. CDR3 nucleotide sequence: TGCAGCGTTGTTCTCCAGGGGGCTAGAGGCTACACCTTC.

V gene TRBV7-2 combines with J gene TRBJ2-7; 9 nucleotides agree with TRBD1. The CDR3 totals 14 residues. J was trimmed by 2 bases and V by 5 bases; bases with no gene match: 4. Per germline, CDR1 SGHTA and CDR2 FQGNSA. The CDR3 nucleotides are TGTGCCAGCAGCAGGGACAGGGTCACCTACGAGCAGTACTTC. Amino acid sequence: CASSRDRVTYEQYF.

This rearrangement joins TRBV5-1 to TRBJ1-6; TRBD1 aligns across 7 bases. The CDR3 totals 15 residues. The J segment lost 9 bases and the V segment lost 4 bases, leaving 10 bases of the junction unmatched. CDR1 is SGHRS and CDR2 is YFSETQ in the germline V gene. CDR3 in DNA: TGCGCCAGCAGCCTCACCACAGGGGAAAGTTCACCCCTCCACTTT. Translated, it gives CASSLTTGESSPLHF. Variable domain in full (rest from reference TRBV5-1 and TRBJ1-6): KAGVTQTPRYLIKTRGQQVTLSCSPISGHRSVSWYQQTPGQGLQFLFEYFSETQRNKGNFPGRFSGRQFSNSRSEMNVSTLELGDSALYLCASSLTTGESSPLHFGNGTRLTVT.

The chain carries TRBV9 and TRBJ2-7; D is possibly TRBD2 (5 bases). This CDR3 has 14 amino acids. Trimming left V 0 bases short and J 7 bases short, with 14 bases between. Germline V gene sequence: CDR1 SGDLS, CDR2 YYNGEE. In DNA form, the CDR3 reads TGTGCCAGCAGCGTAGGGGCTACACCGGGAGAGCAGTACTTC. It yields the protein CASSVGATPGEQYF.

This chain links TRBV5-1 with TRBJ2-1; 8 bases map to TRBD1. The V gene end was trimmed by 3 bases and the J gene end by 3 bases; junction bases not matched to a gene: 8. CDR1 and CDR2 from the germline V gene are SGHRS and YFSETQ. The CDR3 has 16 amino acids. CDR3 region: CASSSQGAKDYNEQFF. CDR3 DNA: TGCGCCAGCAGCTCCCAGGGGGCTAAAGACTACAATGAGCAGTTCTTC.

V usage is TRBV20-1 and J usage is TRBJ2-1; TRBD2 agrees at 8 bases. With 3 bases clipped from V and 8 bases from J, the junction kept 12 bases outside the gene matches. This CDR3 region has 15 residues. From germline, CDR1 is DFQATT and CDR2 SNEGSKA (reference sequence). CDR3 nucleotides: TGCAGTGCTAGTACCCTAGCGGGTGATTGGTATGAGCAGTTCTTC. Translated, it gives CSASTLAGDWYEQFF.

This rearrangement joins TRBV9 to TRBJ2-3; 8 nucleotides agree with TRBD2. Trimming took 4 bases from V and 6 from J; bases not matched to a gene: 10. The CDR3 contains 15 residues. Germline V lookup: CDR1 SGDLS, CDR2 YYNGEE. CDR3 region: CASSISSGSGDTQYF. The DNA for the CDR3 is TGTGCCAGCAGCATCTCTAGCGGGTCGGGGGATACGCAGTATTTT.

The gene calls are TRBV7-9 and TRBJ1-1; D is unclear. The CDR3 has 15 residues. Trimming removed 5 bases from V and 6 bases from J, with 19 bases in between. Germline CDR1 and CDR2: SEHNR and FQNEAQ (reference sequence). The CDR3 reads CASSPNGGRDAEAFF. The CDR3 DNA reads TGTGCCAGCAGCCCCAATGGCGGTAGAGACGCTGAAGCTTTCTTT.

The V gene is TRBV3-1 (or the pseudogene TRBV3-2), the J gene TRBJ2-2, with 13 bases fitting TRBD2. V dropped 3 bases and J dropped 4; count of bases not matched to a gene: 5. Germline V gives CDR1 LGHDT, CDR2 YNNKEL (reference sequence). The CDR3 consists of 17 residues. The CDR3 loop is CASSHPGLAGSTGELFF. CDR3 bases: TGTGCCAGCAGCCATCCGGGACTAGCGGGGAGCACCGGGGAGCTGTTTTTT.

The J gene is TRBJ2-3, the V gene TRBV7-2; 8 bases are a match to TRBD2. The germline V gene encodes CDR1 SGHTA and CDR2 FQGNSA. The CDR3 is made up of 12 amino acids. J was trimmed by 6 bases and V by 11 bases; bases with no gene match: 7. CDR3 loop: CARAGAGDTQYF. CDR3 coding DNA: TGTGCCCGAGCGGGGGCCGGGGATACGCAGTATTTT.

This chain joins TRBV29-1 and TRBJ1-1; D unclear. The V and J ends lost 5 bases and 1 base respectively, with 14 bases between them. The germline CDR1 and CDR2 sequences are SQVTM and ANQGSEA. The CDR3 contains 14 residues. The CDR3 DNA reads as TGCAGCGTTTCTAATATGGCAGGGAACACTGAAGCTTTCTTT. This gives the protein CSVSNMAGNTEAFF.

The chain has TRBV7-9 and TRBJ1-4, with 7 bases aligning to TRBD1. CDR1 is SEHNR and CDR2 is FQNEAQ in the germline V gene (reference sequence). The CDR3 extends over 14 amino acids. V trimming: 6 bases; J trimming: 4 bases; junction bases outside the gene matches: 5. The CDR3 sequence: CASRRRDSNEKLFF. CDR3 nucleotides: TGTGCCAGCAGACGACGGGACAGTAATGAAAAACTGTTTTTT.

The chain is built from TRBV5-4 and TRBJ2-1, with D possibly TRBD1 on 6 matching bases. Between the trimmed V and J ends, which lost 3 bases and 8 bases, there was a span of 15 bases. Germline values: CDR1 SGHNT, CDR2 YYREEE (reference sequence). The CDR3 covers 14 residues. The CDR3 is CASSSPTGSDEQFF. CDR3 sequence (DNA): TGTGCCAGCAGCTCTCCAACAGGGTCTGATGAGCAGTTCTTC.

The chain is built from TRBV10-1 and TRBJ1-2; D unclear. Germline V gene sequence: CDR1 WNHNN, CDR2 SYGVQD (reference sequence). Trimming removed 7 bases at V and 6 bases at J, with 12 bases between. The CDR3 runs 12 residues. CDR3 in amino acids: CASTVRGHGYTF. The CDR3 DNA reads as TGCGCCAGCACTGTCCGGGGTCATGGCTACACCTTC.

The gene calls are TRBV6-5 and TRBJ2-7; 7 bases line up with TRBD1. J lost 0 bases, V lost 5 bases, and 4 bases had no gene match. Germline CDR1 MNHEY, CDR2 SVGAGI. The CDR3 contains 14 residues. CDR3 loop: CASSLTGSSYEQYF. Here the CDR3 DNA reads TGTGCCAGCAGTCTGACAGGGTCCTCCTACGAGCAGTACTTC.

The V gene is TRBV24-1, the J gene TRBJ1-4; a weak D match, TRBD1 (5 bases). Deletions cut 3 bases from V and 8 bases from J, with 15 bases between. CDR3 length: 15 residues. Germline-derived CDR1 and CDR2 are KGHDR and SFDVKD. CDR3 sequence reads: CATSDPGGTVEKLFF. The CDR3 DNA reads as TGTGCCACCAGTGATCCCGGGGGAACCGTCGAAAAACTGTTTTTT.

The chain links TRBV5-3 to TRBJ2-7; 7 nucleotides agree with TRBD1. TRBV5-3 qualifies as an ORF whose function is uncertain. J lost 0 bases, V lost 5 bases, and 8 bases had no gene match. The CDR3 sequence is 15 residues long. The chain's CDR3 is CARRPGGGSSYEQYF. CDR3 DNA: TGTGCCAGAAGGCCAGGGGGTGGAAGCTCCTACGAGCAGTACTTC.

This chain uses TRBV10-3 with TRBJ2-3, with TRBD2 matching over 9 bases. The CDR3 runs to 14 residues. After removal of 4 bases from V and 6 bases from J, the junction contained 5 bases not matched to a gene. Germline V gene data show CDR1 as ENHRY and CDR2 as SYGVKD. The chain's CDR3 is CAISAGLASDTQYF. For the CDR3, the DNA is TGTGCCATCAGTGCGGGACTAGCATCTGATACGCAGTATTTT.

This clone was found once. CDR3 nucleotide sequence: TGTGCCAGCTCACCAGGGGTAGCGGGGGCGACTGCGTACTTC. Its protein is CASSPGVAGATAYF. The J gene is TRBJ2-4, the V gene TRBV18; 9 bases align to TRBD2. V lost 2 bases to trimming and J lost 15 bases; unmatched junction nucleotides: 11. The CDR3 loop spans 14 amino acids. From germline, CDR1 is KGHSH and CDR2 LQKENI.

The V and J genes are TRBV7-3 and TRBJ2-7, with D maybe TRBD2 (5 bases). V lost 2 bases to trimming and J lost 7 bases, with 12 bases between them. This CDR3 region has 13 residues. Per germline, CDR1 SGHTA and CDR2 FQGTGA. Here the CDR3 reads CASSLSGSGEQYF. For the CDR3, the DNA is TGTGCCAGCAGCTTATCCGGGTCGGGAGAGCAGTACTTC.

The V call is TRBV11-3, the J call TRBJ1-1, with D unresolved. The CDR3 is made up of 13 amino acids. Germline CDR1 reads SGHNT; CDR2 reads YENEEA. V was cut by 5 bases and J by 3 bases, with 10 bases left in between. The CDR3 region is CASSMLSHTEAFF. CDR3 sequence (DNA): TGTGCCAGCAGCATGCTGAGTCACACTGAAGCTTTCTTT. The complete variable domain, with remaining parts taken from reference TRBV11-3 and TRBJ1-1, reads EAGVVQSPRYKIIEKKQPVAFWCNPISGHNTLYWYLQNLGQGPELLIRYENEEAVDDSQLPKDRFSAERLKGVDSTLKIQPAELGDSAVYLCASSMLSHTEAFFGQGTRLTVV.

This sequence joins TRBV19 and TRBJ1-5; D uncertain. This CDR3 region has 12 residues. CDR1 is LNHDA and CDR2 is SQIVND in the germline V gene (reference sequence). Between the trimmed V and J ends, which lost 0 bases and 7 bases, there was a span of 4 bases. The CDR3 reads CASSIEAQPQHF. The CDR3 nucleotides are TGTGCCAGTAGTATAGAGGCCCAGCCCCAGCATTTT.